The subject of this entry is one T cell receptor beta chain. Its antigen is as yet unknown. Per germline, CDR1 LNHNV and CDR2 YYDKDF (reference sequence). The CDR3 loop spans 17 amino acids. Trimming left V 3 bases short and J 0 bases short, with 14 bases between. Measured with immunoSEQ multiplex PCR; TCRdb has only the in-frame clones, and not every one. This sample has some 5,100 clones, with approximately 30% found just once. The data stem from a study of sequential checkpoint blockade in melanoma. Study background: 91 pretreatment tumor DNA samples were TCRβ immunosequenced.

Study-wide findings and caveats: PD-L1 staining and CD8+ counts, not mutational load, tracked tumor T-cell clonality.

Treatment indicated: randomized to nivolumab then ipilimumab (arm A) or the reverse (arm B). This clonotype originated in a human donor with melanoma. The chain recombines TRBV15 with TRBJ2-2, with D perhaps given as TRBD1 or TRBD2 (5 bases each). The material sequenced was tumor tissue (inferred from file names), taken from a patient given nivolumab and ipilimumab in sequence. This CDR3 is CATSSWVGPSNTGELFF. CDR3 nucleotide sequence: TGTGCCACCAGCAGCTGGGTGGGACCCTCGAACACCGGGGAGCTGTTTTTT.